The 14 T cell receptor beta chains below were found in one sample sequenced in a study of regulatory T cells in long-lasting Graves disease. Construction of TCR beta libraries relied on iRepertoire HTBI primers and on Arm-PCR targeting CDR3 regions. MiXCR, run by TCRdb on the multiplex PCR reads, gives a single entry per CDR3 protein. The sample has approximately 470,000 distinct CDR3 sequences; more than 20% are singletons. The time point here: persistent/refractory GD, antithyroid drugs over 5 years with positive TRAb. RNA from PBMCs was the source of the TCR library. Sample: peripheral blood mononuclear cells (PBMCs), taken when the disease was refractory, from a patient treated with antithyroid drugs. The receptors come from a female donor with Graves disease.

The gene calls are TRBV27 and TRBJ2-5; 8 nucleotides line up with TRBD2. This CDR3 has 14 amino acids. The V and J ends lost 5 bases and 0 bases, in that order; junction bases with no gene match: 2. Germline lookup yields CDR1 MNHEY and CDR2 SMNVEV (reference sequence). Here the CDR3 DNA reads TGTGCCAGCAGTCCAGCGGGAGACCAAGAGACCCAGTACTTC. It yields the protein CASSPAGDQETQYF.

This clonotype was seen only once. A much larger clone lies a single base off, so this may be a read error. J is TRBJ2-2 and V is TRBV28, with D possibly TRBD1 on 6 matching bases. V was clipped by 7 bases and J by 1 base, with 10 bases between them. The CDR3 runs 14 residues. CDR1 MDHEN and CDR2 SYDVKM come from the germline V gene. This CDR3 reads CASKQTGNTGELFF. CDR3 bases: TGTGCCAGCAAACAGACAGGGAACACCGGGGAGCTGTTTTTT.

This clonotype was seen ten or more times. The gene calls are TRBV11-2 and TRBJ2-5; TRBD2 matches at 8 bases. This CDR3 contains 15 residues. The junction had 6 bases not matched to a gene; V was cut back by 0 bases and J by 6 bases. Germline loops: CDR1 SGHAT, CDR2 FQNNGV. CDR3 region: CASSLDFGGRKTQYF. In DNA form, the CDR3 reads TGTGCCAGCAGCTTAGATTTTGGCGGGAGGAAGACCCAGTACTTC.

The genes are TRBV4-3 and TRBJ1-4; D is possibly TRBD1 (6 bases). The CDR3 has 16 amino acids. Looked up from germline, CDR1 is LGHNA and CDR2 is YSLEER. The V and J ends lost 2 bases and 5 bases respectively, with 15 bases between them. The CDR3 reads CASSQIGGAENEKLFF. The DNA of the CDR3 is TGCGCCAGCAGCCAAATAGGGGGTGCGGAAAATGAAAAACTGTTTTTT.

This clonotype was detected only a few times. DNA of the CDR3: TGTGCCACCAGCAGTAGTTACTACGAGCAGTACTTC. Translating it yields CATSSSYYEQYF. The genes are TRBV15 and TRBJ2-7; no clear D. The V end lost 3 bases, the J end lost 3 bases, and 6 bases lay between the germline ends. Germline V CDR1 and CDR2: LNHNV, YYDKDF (reference sequence). CDR3 length: 12 residues.

The chain uses TRBV2 and TRBJ1-3, with D uncertain. The V gene's germline CDR1 is SNHLY and CDR2 FYNNEI. This CDR3 contains 16 residues. Between the trimmed V and J ends, which lost 3 bases and 0 bases, there was a span of 12 bases. CDR3 nucleotide sequence: TGTGCCAGCAGTGACGATGGATTCAGCTCTGGAAACACCATATATTTT. It yields the protein CASSDDGFSSGNTIYF.

V gene TRBV19 combines with J gene TRBJ1-1; 7 nucleotides match TRBD1. Germline V lookup: CDR1 LNHDA, CDR2 SQIVND (reference sequence). Unmatched junction bases numbered 11, after V lost 7 bases and J lost 6 bases. This CDR3 contains 14 residues. The CDR3 loop reads CASTLTGVGAEAFF. In nucleotides, the CDR3 is TGTGCCAGTACCCTAACAGGGGTGGGGGCTGAAGCTTTCTTT.

The V gene is TRBV7-6, the J gene TRBJ2-7, with a possible D match to TRBD2 (5 bases). In germline, CDR1 is SGHVS, CDR2 FNYEAQ. The CDR3 has 15 amino acids. The V end lost 2 bases, the J end lost 2 bases, and 13 bases lay between the germline ends. In DNA form, the CDR3 reads TGTGCCAGCAGCTTAAGCCTACGGGATACCTACGAGCAGTACTTC. Translating gives CASSLSLRDTYEQYF.

The gene calls are TRBV27 and TRBJ1-1; no reliable D call. The CDR3 consists of 15 residues. The germline V and J ends were trimmed by 3 bases and 2 bases, with 13 bases remaining between them. CDR1 and CDR2 (germline): MNHEY, SMNVEV (reference sequence). Written as DNA, the CDR3 is TGTGCCAGCAGTTTCTCGCCTCGACTAAACACTGAAGCTTTCTTT. Amino acids: CASSFSPRLNTEAFF.

This clonotype was detected a few times. The genes are TRBV4-2 and TRBJ1-4, with 10 positions matching TRBD1. The V segment lost 0 bases and the J segment 4 bases; nucleotides outside the gene matches: 2. This CDR3 contains 16 residues. Germline V lookup: CDR1 LGHNA, CDR2 YNFKEQ. The chain's CDR3 is CASSQDWDRGNEKLFF. CDR3 bases: TGTGCCAGCAGCCAAGATTGGGACAGGGGTAATGAAAAACTGTTTTTT.

The rearrangement uses TRBV7-9 and TRBJ2-5; D is unclear. Trimming removed 8 bases at V and 1 base at J, with 5 bases between. Germline V gives CDR1 SEHNR, CDR2 FQNEAQ (reference sequence). This CDR3 is built from 11 residues. The CDR3 DNA reads TGTGCCAGCGCCGCCCAAGAGACCCAGTACTTC. Translated: CASAAQETQYF.

The chain employs TRBV11-2 and TRBJ1-6; unclear D gene. V lost 5 bases to trimming and J lost 9 bases, with 17 bases between them. This CDR3 spans 15 amino acids. The germline CDR1 and CDR2 sequences are SGHAT and FQNNGV. This CDR3 reads CASSKTTGSSSPLHF. The CDR3 bases are TGTGCCAGCAGCAAAACAACCGGGTCTAGTTCACCCCTCCACTTT.

This clonotype was detected a few times. A much larger clone differs from this one at a single base, so this may be a read error. The chain uses TRBV12-3 or TRBV12-4 and TRBJ2-2, with D hard to call. The V end was cut by 7 bases, the J end by 2 bases, with 5 bases between. There are 12 residues in the CDR3. The DNA for the CDR3 is TGTGCCAGCAACGGAAACACCGGGGAGCTGTTTTTT. Encoded protein: CASNGNTGELFF.

This clonotype was found many times. V gene TRBV11-2 combines with J gene TRBJ2-2; D is possibly TRBD1 (5 bases). Germline CDR1 is SGHAT and CDR2 is FQNNGV. The CDR3 extends over 15 amino acids. V lost 0 bases and J 3 bases, leaving 8 bases between the germline ends. The CDR3 region is CASSLEGVYTGELFF. The CDR3 bases are TGTGCCAGCAGCTTAGAAGGGGTTTACACCGGGGAGCTGTTTTTT.